These 14 T cell receptor beta chains were all obtained from the same sample, sequenced in a study of blood T cell repertoires in COVID-19. Using immunoSEQ multiplex PCR, the repertoire was profiled, and TCRdb retains in-frame clones only, with some absent. The table records roughly 18,000 clones, roughly 89% of them present only once. Sequencing was done on a sample of peripheral blood. All receptors derive from a man aged 55 to 70 with active COVID-19.

The chain is built from TRBV9 and TRBJ2-3; 8 bases agree with TRBD1. The germline V gene encodes CDR1 SGDLS and CDR2 YYNGEE. V dropped 1 base and J dropped 0; count of bases not matched to a gene: 4. This CDR3 has 16 amino acids. The chain's CDR3 is CASSVMTGASTDTQYF. The CDR3 DNA sequence: TGTGCCAGCAGCGTAATGACAGGGGCGAGCACAGATACGCAGTATTTT.

This sequence joins TRBV18 and TRBJ2-3; 10 bases fit TRBD2. The CDR3 has 18 residues. Trimming removed 5 bases from V and 0 bases from J; junction bases left unmatched: 11. The germline CDR1 and CDR2 sequences are KGHSH and LQKENI. DNA for the CDR3: TGTGCCAGCTCATCTGGGACTAGCGACTTTTTTAGCACAGATACGCAGTATTTT. Protein: CASSSGTSDFFSTDTQYF.

The gene calls are TRBV5-1 and TRBJ2-1, with TRBD2 matching 11 bases. Germline CDR1 is SGHRS and CDR2 is YFSETQ. There are 15 residues in the CDR3. V gave up 7 bases and J gave up 4 bases; unmatched junction bases: 7. The CDR3 region has the DNA TGCGCCAGCCGTCAAACTAGCGGGGGTTACAATGAGCAGTTCTTC. Protein sequence: CASRQTSGGYNEQFF.

The rearrangement joins TRBV29-1 to TRBJ1-4, with TRBD1 matching 8 bases. This CDR3 has 13 residues. Germline assignment: CDR1 SQVTM and CDR2 ANQGSEA. The V segment lost 7 bases and the J segment 7 bases; nucleotides outside the gene matches: 8. The CDR3 here is CSALGTGVEKLFF. In DNA, the CDR3 is TGCAGCGCCTTGGGGACAGGAGTTGAAAAACTGTTTTTT.

This clone showed up just once. V usage is TRBV30 and J usage is TRBJ2-1; 7 bases line up with TRBD2. CDR1 is GTSNPN, CDR2 SVGIG, per germline (reference sequence). The CDR3 is 13 residues long. Trimming at V came to 3 bases and at J to 5 bases, leaving 4 bases not matched to a gene. CDR3 in DNA: TGTGCCTGGAGGACTAGCCAACACAATGAGCAGTTCTTC. Residues: CAWRTSQHNEQFF.

The genes are TRBV20-1 and TRBJ2-7, with TRBD2 matching over 9 bases. The CDR3 spans 11 residues. After removal of 2 bases from V and 7 bases from J, the junction contained 0 bases not matched to a gene. Germline values: CDR1 DFQATT, CDR2 SNEGSKA (reference sequence). The DNA of the CDR3 is TGCAGTGCTAGACTAGCGGGGGAGCAGTACTTC. It yields the protein CSARLAGEQYF.

The chain joins TRBV5-5 to TRBJ2-5; tentative D call: TRBD2 (6 bases). Trimming shortened V by 4 bases and J by 8 bases, and 18 bases separated the two germline ends. The CDR3 consists of 14 residues. Looked up from germline, CDR1 is SGHKS and CDR2 is YYEKEE (reference sequence). CDR3 nucleotide sequence: TGTGCCAGCAGCCCTGGCGACGGCGGGGTAACCCAGTACTTC. Translating gives CASSPGDGGVTQYF.

The gene calls are TRBV6-5 and TRBJ2-5; TRBD1 matches at 7 bases. The V segment lost 4 bases and the J segment 4 bases; nucleotides outside the gene matches: 9. Germline V CDR1 and CDR2: MNHEY, SVGAGI. The CDR3 extends over 15 amino acids. The CDR3 here is CASSSGTVVGETQYF. The CDR3 region has the DNA TGTGCCAGCAGTTCCGGGACAGTTGTAGGAGAGACCCAGTACTTC.

This clone was detected only once. The chain's CDR3 is CASSPDTRLAGRNNEQFF. The CDR3, as DNA: TGCGCCAGCAGCCCCGACACGCGGCTAGCGGGGCGGAACAATGAGCAGTTCTTC. The chain is built from TRBV4-3 and TRBJ2-1, with TRBD2 identical over 9 bases. The junction had 15 bases not matched to a gene; V was cut back by 4 bases and J by 5 bases. This CDR3 region has 18 residues. Germline CDR1 LGHNA, CDR2 YSLEER.

This clone was detected only once. The CDR3 sequence: CASSQDRETQYF. In DNA, the CDR3 is TGTGCCAGCAGCCAAGATCGGGAGACCCAGTACTTC. This sequence joins TRBV3-1 (or the pseudogene TRBV3-2) and TRBJ2-5; D gene ambiguous. Trimming left V 0 bases short and J 5 bases short, with 4 bases between. The CDR3 runs 12 residues. Germline CDR1 reads LGHDT; CDR2 reads YNNKEL (reference sequence).

The sample holds a few counts of this clone. J is TRBJ2-4 and V is TRBV7-2; 11 nucleotides line up with TRBD2. CDR1 and CDR2 (germline): SGHTA, FQGNSA. The J segment lost 0 bases and the V segment lost 2 bases, leaving 3 bases of the junction unmatched. This CDR3 is built from 17 residues. In DNA form, the CDR3 reads TGTGCCAGCAGCTTACTAGCGGGGGGATTAGCCAAAAACATTCAGTACTTC. It codes for CASSLLAGGLAKNIQYF.

CDR3: CASSLPPSGRMAYNEQFF. The DNA of the CDR3 is TGCGCCAGCAGCTTGCCCCCTAGCGGGAGGATGGCCTACAATGAGCAGTTCTTC. This chain connects TRBV5-1 to TRBJ2-1; 11 bases map to TRBD2. Unmatched junction bases numbered 8, after V lost 1 base and J lost 2 bases. The germline gives CDR1 SGHRS, CDR2 YFSETQ. This CDR3 comprises 18 residues.

This CDR3 is CASNLAGVGSKQFF. CDR3 bases: TGTGCCAGCAACCTAGCGGGAGTCGGAAGTAAGCAGTTCTTC. The chain joins TRBV6-5 to TRBJ2-1, with 10 bases that match TRBD2. Germline V gene lookup returns CDR1 MNHEY and CDR2 SVGAGI. This CDR3 has 14 residues. V dropped 7 bases and J dropped 11; count of bases not matched to a gene: 11.

The chain employs TRBV19 and TRBJ1-5; tentatively, D is TRBD1 (6 bases). CDR3 size: 18 residues. CDR1 is LNHDA, CDR2 SQIVND, per germline (reference sequence). V was cut by 4 bases and J by 0 bases, with 19 bases left in between. For the CDR3, the DNA is TGTGCCAGTAGTACCTGGACAGATCTTTTGAATAGCAATCAGCCCCAGCATTTT. It yields the protein CASSTWTDLLNSNQPQHF.